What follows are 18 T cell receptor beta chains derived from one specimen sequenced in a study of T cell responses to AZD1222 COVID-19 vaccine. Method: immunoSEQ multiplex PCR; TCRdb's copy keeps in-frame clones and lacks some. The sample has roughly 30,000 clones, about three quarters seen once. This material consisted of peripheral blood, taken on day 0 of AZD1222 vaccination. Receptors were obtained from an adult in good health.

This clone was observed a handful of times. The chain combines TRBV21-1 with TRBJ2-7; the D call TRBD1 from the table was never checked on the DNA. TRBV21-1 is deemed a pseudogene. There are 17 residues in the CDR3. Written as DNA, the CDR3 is TGTGCCAGCAGCAAAGCAAGGCCGGCGACAGGCTTTTACGAGCAGTACTTC. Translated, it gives CASSKARPATGFYEQYF.

CDR3 residues: CASSRGDTQYF. For the CDR3, the DNA is TGTGCCAGCAGCCGCGGGGATACGCAGTATTTT. This chain joins TRBV7-9 and TRBJ2-3, with D tentatively TRBD2 (5 bases). The CDR3 totals 11 residues. The V gene's germline CDR1 is SEHNR and CDR2 FQNEAQ (reference sequence). V was trimmed by 5 bases and J by 6 bases, leaving 6 bases between them.

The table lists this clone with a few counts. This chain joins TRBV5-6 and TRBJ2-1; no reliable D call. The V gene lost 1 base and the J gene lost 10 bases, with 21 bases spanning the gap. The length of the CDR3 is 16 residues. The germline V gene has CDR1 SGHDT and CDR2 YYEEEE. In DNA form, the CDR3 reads TGTGCCAGCAGCTTGTCTTCGGTAACGGGTCGTGGGGAGCAGTTCTTC. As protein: CASSLSSVTGRGEQFF.

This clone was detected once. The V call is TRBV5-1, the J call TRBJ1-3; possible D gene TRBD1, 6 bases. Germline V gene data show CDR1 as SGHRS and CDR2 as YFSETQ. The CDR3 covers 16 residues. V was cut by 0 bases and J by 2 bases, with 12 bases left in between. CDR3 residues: CASSLGWDKAGNTIYF. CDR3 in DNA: TGCGCCAGCAGCTTGGGTTGGGACAAAGCTGGAAACACCATATATTTT.

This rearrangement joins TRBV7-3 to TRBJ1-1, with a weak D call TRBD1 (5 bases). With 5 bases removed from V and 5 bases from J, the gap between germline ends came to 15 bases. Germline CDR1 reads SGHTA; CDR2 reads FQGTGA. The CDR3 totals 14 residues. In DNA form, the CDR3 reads TGTGCCAGCAGCCTGCAAGGGACGGTAACTGAAGCTTTCTTT. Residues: CASSLQGTVTEAFF.

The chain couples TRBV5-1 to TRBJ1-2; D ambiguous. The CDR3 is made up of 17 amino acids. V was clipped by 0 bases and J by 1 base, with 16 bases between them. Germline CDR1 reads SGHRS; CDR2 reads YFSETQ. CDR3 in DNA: TGCGCCAGCAGCTTGGCCGGGAGCCAGACTGTTAACTATGGCTACACCTTC. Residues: CASSLAGSQTVNYGYTF.

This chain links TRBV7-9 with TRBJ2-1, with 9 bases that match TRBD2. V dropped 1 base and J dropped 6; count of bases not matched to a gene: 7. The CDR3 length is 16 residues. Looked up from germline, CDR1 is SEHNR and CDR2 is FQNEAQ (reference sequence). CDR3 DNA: TGTGCCAGCAGCTTAGTAGGCGGGGGGGCCCGCAATGAGCAGTTCTTC. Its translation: CASSLVGGGARNEQFF.

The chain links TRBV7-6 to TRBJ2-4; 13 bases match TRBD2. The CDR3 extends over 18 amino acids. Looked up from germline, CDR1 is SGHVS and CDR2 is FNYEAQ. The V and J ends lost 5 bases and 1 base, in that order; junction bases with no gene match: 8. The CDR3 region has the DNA TGTGCCAGCAGCGCTGGACTAGCGGGAGTTGGGGCCAAAAACATTCAGTACTTC. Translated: CASSAGLAGVGAKNIQYF.

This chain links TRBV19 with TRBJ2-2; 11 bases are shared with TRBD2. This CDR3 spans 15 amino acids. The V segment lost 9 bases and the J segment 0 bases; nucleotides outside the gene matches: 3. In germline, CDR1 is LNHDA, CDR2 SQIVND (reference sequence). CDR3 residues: CASRGLAANTGELFF. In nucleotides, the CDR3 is TGTGCCAGCCGGGGACTAGCGGCGAACACCGGGGAGCTGTTTTTT.

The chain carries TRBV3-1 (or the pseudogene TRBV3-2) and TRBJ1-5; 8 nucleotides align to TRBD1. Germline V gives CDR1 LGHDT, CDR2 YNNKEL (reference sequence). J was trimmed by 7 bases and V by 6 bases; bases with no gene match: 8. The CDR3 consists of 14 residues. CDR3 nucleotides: TGTGCCAGCAGTCCCGGGACAGGTTTCCAGCCCCAGCATTTT. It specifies CASSPGTGFQPQHF.

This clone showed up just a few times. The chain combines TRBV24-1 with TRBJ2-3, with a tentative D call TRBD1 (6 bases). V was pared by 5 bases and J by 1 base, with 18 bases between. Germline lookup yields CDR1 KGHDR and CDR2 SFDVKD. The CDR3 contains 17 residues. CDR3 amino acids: CATSGGRARLRTDTQYF. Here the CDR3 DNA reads TGTGCCACCAGTGGGGGGCGTGCCCGGTTACGCACAGATACGCAGTATTTT.

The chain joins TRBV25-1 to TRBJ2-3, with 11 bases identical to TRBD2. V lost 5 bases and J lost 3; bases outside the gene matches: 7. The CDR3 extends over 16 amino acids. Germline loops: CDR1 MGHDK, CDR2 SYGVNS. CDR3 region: CASSTRRLAGTDTQYF. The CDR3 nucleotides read TGTGCCAGCAGTACCCGTCGACTAGCGGGGACAGATACGCAGTATTTT.

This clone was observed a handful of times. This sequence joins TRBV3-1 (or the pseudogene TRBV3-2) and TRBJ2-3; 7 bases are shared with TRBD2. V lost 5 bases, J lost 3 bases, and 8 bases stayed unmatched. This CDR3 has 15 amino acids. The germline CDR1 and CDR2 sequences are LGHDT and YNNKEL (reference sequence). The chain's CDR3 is CASSEAGGLTDTQYF. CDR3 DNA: TGTGCCAGCAGCGAAGCCGGGGGGTTAACAGATACGCAGTATTTT.

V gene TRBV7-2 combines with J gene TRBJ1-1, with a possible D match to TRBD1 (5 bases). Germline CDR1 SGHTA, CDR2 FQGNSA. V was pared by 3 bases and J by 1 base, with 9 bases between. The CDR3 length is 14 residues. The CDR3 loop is CASSFQGRNTEAFF. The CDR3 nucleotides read TGTGCCAGCAGCTTTCAGGGCCGGAACACTGAAGCTTTCTTT.

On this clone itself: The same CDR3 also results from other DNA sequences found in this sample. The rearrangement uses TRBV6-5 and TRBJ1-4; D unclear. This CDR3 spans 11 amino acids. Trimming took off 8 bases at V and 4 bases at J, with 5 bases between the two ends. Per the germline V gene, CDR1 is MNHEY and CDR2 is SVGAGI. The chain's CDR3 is CASHHNEKLFF. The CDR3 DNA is TGTGCCAGCCATCATAATGAAAAACTGTTTTTT.

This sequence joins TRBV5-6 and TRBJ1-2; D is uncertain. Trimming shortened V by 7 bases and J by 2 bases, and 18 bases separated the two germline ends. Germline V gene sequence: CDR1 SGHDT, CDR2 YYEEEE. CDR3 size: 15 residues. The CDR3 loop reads CASGPLGLTNYGYTF. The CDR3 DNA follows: TGTGCCAGCGGACCATTAGGACTGACGAACTATGGCTACACCTTC.

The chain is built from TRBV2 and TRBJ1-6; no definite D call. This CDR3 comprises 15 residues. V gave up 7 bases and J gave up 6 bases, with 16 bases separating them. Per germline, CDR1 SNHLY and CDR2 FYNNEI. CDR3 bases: TGTGCCAGCATACCAGACGGATTAACTAATTCACCCCTCCACTTT. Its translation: CASIPDGLTNSPLHF.

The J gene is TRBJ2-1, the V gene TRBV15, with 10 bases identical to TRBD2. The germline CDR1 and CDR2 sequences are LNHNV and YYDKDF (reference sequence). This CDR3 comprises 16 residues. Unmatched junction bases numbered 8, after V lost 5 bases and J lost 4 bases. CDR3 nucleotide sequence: TGTGCCACCAGCCCCTCTCCTAGCGGGAGTTACAATGAGCAGTTCTTC. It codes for CATSPSPSGSYNEQFF.